This T cell receptor beta chain was captured in a study of blood T cell repertoires in COVID-19. The CDR3 runs 12 residues. Trimming took 2 bases from V and 3 from J, leaving 5 bases between them. Germline V gene lookup returns CDR1 KGHSH and CDR2 LQKENI. Per the authors' pipeline: Amplification with reference gene primers provided the estimates of nucleated cell counts. Clones were sequenced by immunoSEQ multiplex PCR, and TCRdb holds only the in-frame ones, with some missing. V, J and clone size were drawn from that table, and D and trimming were deduced from the DNA. Among approximately 230,000 clones listed, approximately 82% were seen once. Self-reported history from a screening survey and questionnaire set each donor's cohort.

The V gene is TRBV18, the J gene TRBJ2-7; D is unclear. The sequencing sample was made of PBMCs or T cells enriched from blood (not recorded which). The clonotype comes from a man aged 40-50 years who had recovered from COVID-19. The DNA for the CDR3 is TGTGCCAGCTCACCAGCGAACTACGAGCAGTACTTC. This gives the protein CASSPANYEQYF.